This T cell receptor beta chain derives from a study of blood T cell repertoires in COVID-19. CDR1 LGHDT and CDR2 YNNKEL come from the germline V gene (reference sequence). The CDR3 runs to 14 residues. The V segment lost 0 bases and the J segment 3 bases; nucleotides outside the gene matches: 2. Profiled with immunoSEQ multiplex PCR; TCRdb holds only in-frame clones, not every one. Of around 200,000 clones listed, approximately 85% are singletons. The sequenced material came from peripheral blood. This clonotype was obtained from a woman over 75 with acute or convalescent COVID-19. V and J are TRBV3-1 (or the pseudogene TRBV3-2) and TRBJ2-7; TRBD1 matches at 7 bases. The CDR3: CASSQEGQDYEQYF. The CDR3 bases are TGTGCCAGCAGCCAAGAAGGACAGGACTACGAGCAGTACTTC.